The 8 T cell receptor beta chains given below trace back to one sample, sequenced in a study of blood T cell repertoires in COVID-19. TCRdb's copy holds only in-frame clones and misses some; the assay was immunoSEQ multiplex PCR. The sample includes 250,000 to 350,000 clones, roughly 85% of them seen just once. Sequenced material: PBMCs or T cells enriched from blood (not recorded which). The receptor set was obtained from a woman aged 50 to 60 who had recovered from COVID-19.

The chain employs TRBV27 and TRBJ2-7; 8 nucleotides line up with TRBD2. This CDR3 has 15 residues. In germline, CDR1 is MNHEY, CDR2 SMNVEV (reference sequence). Unmatched junction bases numbered 8, after V lost 5 bases and J lost 2 bases. In DNA form, the CDR3 reads TGTGCCAGCAGTCCGACGGCGGGGGGACCCTACGAGCAGTACTTC. Its translation: CASSPTAGGPYEQYF.

V is TRBV19 and J is TRBJ1-4; D ambiguous. Trimming left V 3 bases short and J 7 bases short, with 6 bases between. The CDR3 extends over 12 amino acids. Germline V gene sequence: CDR1 LNHDA, CDR2 SQIVND (reference sequence). The CDR3 loop is CASSIVGEKLFF. CDR3 bases: TGTGCCAGTAGTATCGTCGGTGAAAAACTGTTTTTT. The full variable domain, in which reference TRBV19 and TRBJ1-4 provide the parts outside the CDR3, is DGGITQSPKYLFRKEGQNVTLSCEQNLNHDAMYWYRQDPGQGLRLIYYSQIVNDFQKGDIAEGYSVSREKKESFPLTVTSAQKNPTAFYLCASSIVGEKLFFGSGTQLSVL.

The rearrangement uses TRBV9 and TRBJ2-3, with TRBD2 identical over 12 bases. The CDR3 is made up of 16 amino acids. V lost 6 bases, J lost 4 bases, and 9 bases stayed unmatched. Germline-derived CDR1 and CDR2 are SGDLS and YYNGEE. This CDR3 is CASIPRLAGVSDTQYF. CDR3 nucleotide sequence: TGTGCCAGCATCCCACGACTAGCGGGAGTCTCAGATACGCAGTATTTT. The entire variable domain, with the rest obtained from reference TRBV9 and TRBJ2-3, is as follows: DSGVTQTPKHLITATGQRVTLRCSPRSGDLSVYWYQQSLDQGLQFLIQYYNGEERAKGNILERFSAQQFPDLHSELNLSSLELGDSALYFCASIPRLAGVSDTQYFGPGTRLTVL.

The chain links TRBV5-1 to TRBJ2-5; 7 bases are a match to TRBD1. CDR1 SGHRS and CDR2 YFSETQ come from the germline V gene. CDR3 length: 14 amino acids. Trimming removed 0 bases from V and 2 bases from J; junction bases left unmatched: 1. The CDR3 bases are TGCGCCAGCAGCTTGGGGGGACAGCAAGAGACCCAGTACTTC. It encodes CASSLGGQQETQYF.

The chain is built from TRBV11-2 and TRBJ1-1; weak D call: TRBD1 (6 bases). The CDR3 sequence is 15 residues long. V shed 2 bases and J shed 11 bases, with 21 bases lying between them. Germline values: CDR1 SGHAT, CDR2 FQNNGV. CDR3 DNA sequence: TGTGCCAGCAGCTTACAGGGGACCCAGGGCGATAGGGCTTTCTTT. Amino acid sequence: CASSLQGTQGDRAFF.

This clone was detected only a few times. This chain uses TRBV19 with TRBJ2-7; 9 nucleotides line up with TRBD2. The CDR3 has 14 residues. Germline V CDR1 and CDR2: LNHDA, SQIVND (reference sequence). V shed 7 bases, J shed 4 bases, and the junction held 8 bases outside the gene matches. CDR3 loop: CASKRREGLYEQYF. CDR3 nucleotides: TGTGCCAGTAAGCGGCGGGAGGGCCTATACGAGCAGTACTTC. Supplemented by reference TRBV19 and TRBJ2-7, the full variable domain reads DGGITQSPKYLFRKEGQNVTLSCEQNLNHDAMYWYRQDPGQGLRLIYYSQIVNDFQKGDIAEGYSVSREKKESFPLTVTSAQKNPTAFYLCASKRREGLYEQYFGPGTRLTVT.

CDR3 protein: CASSPSGQTLGYTF. DNA of the CDR3: TGTGCCAGCAGCCCGTCGGGACAGACACTTGGCTACACCTTC. The genes are TRBV3-1 (or the pseudogene TRBV3-2) and TRBJ1-2; TRBD1 aligns across 7 bases. The junction had 9 bases not matched to a gene; V was cut back by 4 bases and J by 7 bases. CDR3 length equals 14 residues. Germline CDR1 and CDR2: LGHDT and YNNKEL (reference sequence).

This chain uses TRBV21-1 with TRBJ1-5. TRBV21-1 is labeled a pseudogene. The CDR3 is 15 residues long. The CDR3 loop is CASSKRKRENQPQHF. Written as DNA, the CDR3 is TGTGCCAGCAGCAAAAGGAAGAGGGAGAATCAGCCCCAGCATTTT.